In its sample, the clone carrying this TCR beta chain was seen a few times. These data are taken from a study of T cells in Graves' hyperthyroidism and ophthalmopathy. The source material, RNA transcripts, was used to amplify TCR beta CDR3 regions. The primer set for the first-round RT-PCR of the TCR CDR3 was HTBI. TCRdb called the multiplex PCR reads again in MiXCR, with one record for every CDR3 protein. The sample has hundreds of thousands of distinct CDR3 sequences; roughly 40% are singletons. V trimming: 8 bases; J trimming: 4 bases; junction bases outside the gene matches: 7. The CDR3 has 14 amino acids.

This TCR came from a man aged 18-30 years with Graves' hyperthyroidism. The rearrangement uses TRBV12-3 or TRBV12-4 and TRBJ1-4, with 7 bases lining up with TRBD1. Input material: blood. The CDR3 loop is CASGEGQFNEKLFF. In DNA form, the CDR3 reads TGTGCCAGCGGAGAGGGACAGTTTAATGAAAAACTGTTTTTT.